This T cell receptor beta chain was documented in a study of CD8+ T cells in alopecia areata. Study in general: Treatment comprised oral tofacitinib, 5 to 10 mg twice daily, in treated patients. The drug, tofacitinib, lasted 6 to 18 months, followed by 6 months off drug.

In regard to this clone: What it binds is unknown.

As the sequencing template, cDNA was produced by extracting RNA and reverse transcribing it. Method: immunoSEQ multiplex PCR; TCRdb's copy keeps in-frame clones and lacks some. The sample lists about 150,000 clones, around 86% occurring once. Cell sorting on a FACSAria was used to separate CD4+ and CD8+ T cells from the PBMCs. Germline lookup yields CDR1 SGHAT and CDR2 FQDESV (reference sequence). V lost 3 bases and J 0 bases, leaving 12 bases between the germline ends. This CDR3 is built from 15 residues. Study-wide findings and caveats: Besides other cells, scalp samples also yield sequences of resident alphabeta T cells from normal skin.

The chain combines TRBV11-1 with TRBJ2-7, with D possibly being TRBD1 (6 bases). Here the sequenced sample was CD8+ T cells sorted from blood, taken at week 0. This TCR came from a human donor with alopecia areata. The CDR3 nucleotides are TGTGCCAGCAGCTTTACCAGGGGTTACTCCTACGAGCAGTACTTC. Its protein is CASSFTRGYSYEQYF.